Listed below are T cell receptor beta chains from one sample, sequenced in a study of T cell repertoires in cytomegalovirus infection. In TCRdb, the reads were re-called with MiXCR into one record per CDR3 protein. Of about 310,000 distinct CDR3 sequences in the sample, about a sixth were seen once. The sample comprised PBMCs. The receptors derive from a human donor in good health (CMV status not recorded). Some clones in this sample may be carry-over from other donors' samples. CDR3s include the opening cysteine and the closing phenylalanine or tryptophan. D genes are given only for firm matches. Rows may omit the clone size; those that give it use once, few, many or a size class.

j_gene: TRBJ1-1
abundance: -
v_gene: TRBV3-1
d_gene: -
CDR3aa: CASSGAGNEAFF
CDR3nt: TGTGCCAGCAGCGGGGCGGGGAACGAAGCTTTCTTT

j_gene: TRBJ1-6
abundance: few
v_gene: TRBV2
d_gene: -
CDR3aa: CASSERGIDSPLHF
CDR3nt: TGTGCCAGCAGTGAGCGGGGGATTGATTCACCCCTCCACTTT

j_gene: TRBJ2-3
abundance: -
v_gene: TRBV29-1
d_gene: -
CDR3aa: CRADRDTYTQYF
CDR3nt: TGCAGGGCAGATAGGGACACCTATACGCAGTATTTT

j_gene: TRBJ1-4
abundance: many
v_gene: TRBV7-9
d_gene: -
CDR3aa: CASSPREGGITNEKLFF
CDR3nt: TGTGCCAGCAGCCCCAGGGAAGGAGGGATTACTAATGAAAAACTGTTTTTT

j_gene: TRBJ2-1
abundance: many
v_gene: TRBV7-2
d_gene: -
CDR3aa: CASSLSGLNNEQFF
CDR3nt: TGTGCCAGCAGCTTATCCGGACTCAACAATGAGCAGTTCTTC

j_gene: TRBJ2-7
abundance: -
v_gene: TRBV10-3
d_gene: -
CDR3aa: CAISDPGRVGNEQYF
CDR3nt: TGTGCCATCAGTGACCCGGGACGTGTGGGGAACGAGCAGTACTTC

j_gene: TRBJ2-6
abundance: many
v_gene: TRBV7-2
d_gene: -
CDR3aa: CASSPTSRVSSGANVLTF
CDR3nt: TGTGCCAGCAGCCCGACGTCCCGGGTGAGCTCTGGGGCCAACGTCCTGACTTTC

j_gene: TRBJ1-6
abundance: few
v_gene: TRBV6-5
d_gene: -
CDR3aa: CASSYSDRLNNSPLHF
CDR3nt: TGTGCCAGCAGTTACTCGGACAGACTTAATAATTCACCCCTCCACTTT

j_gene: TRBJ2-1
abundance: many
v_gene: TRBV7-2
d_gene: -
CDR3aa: CASTDRDTIYNEQFF
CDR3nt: TGTGCCAGCACCGATCGGGACACTATCTACAATGAGCAGTTCTTC

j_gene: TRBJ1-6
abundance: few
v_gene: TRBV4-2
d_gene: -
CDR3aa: CASSQETGYNSPLHF
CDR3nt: TGTGCCAGCAGCCAAGAAACCGGTTATAATTCACCCCTCCACTTT

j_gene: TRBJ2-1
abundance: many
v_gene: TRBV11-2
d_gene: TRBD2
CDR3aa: CASSFSGGKKAGGRNEQFF
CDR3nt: TGTGCCAGCAGCTTCTCAGGGGGCAAAAAAGCGGGGGGGCGGAATGAGCAGTTCTTC

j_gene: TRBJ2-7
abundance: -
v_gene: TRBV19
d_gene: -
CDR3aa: CASSLSPGLEGEQYF
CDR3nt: TGTGCCAGTAGTCTCTCACCGGGCCTGGAGGGAGAGCAGTACTTC

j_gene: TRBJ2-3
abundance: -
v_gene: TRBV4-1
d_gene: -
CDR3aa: CASSQEIGVLDTQYF
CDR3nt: TGCGCCAGCAGCCAAGAGATTGGGGTCCTGGATACGCAGTATTTT

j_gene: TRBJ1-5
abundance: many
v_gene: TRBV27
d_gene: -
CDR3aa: CASSLRSVGDQPQHF
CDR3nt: TGTGCCAGCAGTTTAAGATCCGTTGGGGATCAGCCCCAGCATTTT

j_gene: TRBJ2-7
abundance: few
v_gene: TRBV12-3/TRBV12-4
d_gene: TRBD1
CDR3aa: CASSYRGPRYEQYF
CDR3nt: TGTGCCAGCAGTTACAGGGGTCCTCGGTACGAGCAGTACTTC

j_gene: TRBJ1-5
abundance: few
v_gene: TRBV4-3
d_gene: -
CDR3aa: CASSLDTYAKPQHF
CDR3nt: TGCGCCAGCAGCCTGGACACCTACGCGAAGCCCCAGCATTTT

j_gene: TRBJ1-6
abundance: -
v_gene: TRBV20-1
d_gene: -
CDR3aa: CSARVQSSYNSPLHF
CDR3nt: TGCAGTGCTAGAGTCCAGAGCTCCTATAATTCACCCCTCCACTTT

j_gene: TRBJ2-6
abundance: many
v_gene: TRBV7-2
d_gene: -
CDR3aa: CASSRTGTASGANVLTF
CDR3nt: TGTGCCAGCAGCCGAACCGGGACGGCCTCTGGGGCCAACGTCCTGACTTTC

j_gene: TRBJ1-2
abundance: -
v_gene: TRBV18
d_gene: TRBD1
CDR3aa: CASSPSQGVDYGYTF
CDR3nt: TGTGCCAGCTCACCTAGCCAGGGGGTCGACTATGGCTACACCTTC

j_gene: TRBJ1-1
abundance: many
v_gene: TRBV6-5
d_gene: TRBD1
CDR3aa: CASSYSRSGGGMNTEAFF
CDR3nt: TGTGCCAGCAGTTACTCGCGATCAGGGGGCGGGATGAACACTGAAGCTTTCTTT

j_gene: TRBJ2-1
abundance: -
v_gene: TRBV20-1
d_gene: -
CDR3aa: CSASGGIQYNEQFF
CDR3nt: TGCAGTGCTAGTGGCGGGATCCAATACAATGAGCAGTTCTTC

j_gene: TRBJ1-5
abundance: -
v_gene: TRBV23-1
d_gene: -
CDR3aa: CASSQSWGDLKGGDQPQHF
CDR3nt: TGCGCCAGCAGTCAATCGTGGGGGGATCTAAAAGGAGGCGATCAGCCCCAGCATTTT

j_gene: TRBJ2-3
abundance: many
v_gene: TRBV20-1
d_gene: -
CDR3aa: CSALLPLGLLRETDTQYF
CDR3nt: TGCAGTGCATTACTACCACTTGGGCTGCTGAGGGAAACAGATACGCAGTATTTT

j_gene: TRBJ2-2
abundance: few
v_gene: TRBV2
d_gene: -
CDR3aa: CASSDRGNTGELFF
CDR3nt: TGTGCCAGCAGTGACAGGGGTAACACCGGGGAGCTGTTTTTT

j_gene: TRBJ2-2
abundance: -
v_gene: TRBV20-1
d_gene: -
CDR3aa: CSASFRGELFF
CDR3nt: TGCAGTGCTAGTTTCCGTGGGGAGCTGTTTTTT

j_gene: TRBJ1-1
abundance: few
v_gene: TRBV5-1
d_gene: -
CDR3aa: CASSLDLSGGYTEAFF
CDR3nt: TGCGCCAGCAGCTTGGACCTTTCGGGGGGCTACACTGAAGCTTTCTTT

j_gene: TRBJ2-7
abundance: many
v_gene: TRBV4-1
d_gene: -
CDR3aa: CASSPLGRTGSYEQYF
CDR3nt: TGCGCCAGCAGCCCCCTTGGGCGGACGGGCTCCTACGAGCAGTACTTC

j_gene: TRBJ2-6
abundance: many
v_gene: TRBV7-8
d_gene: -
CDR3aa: CASSLARRQGLFLTGANVLTF
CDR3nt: TGTGCCAGCAGCTTAGCGCGGCGGCAGGGCCTCTTTTTGACTGGGGCCAACGTCCTGACTTTC

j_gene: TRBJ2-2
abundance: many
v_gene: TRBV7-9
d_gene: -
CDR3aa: CASSLVAVNTGELFF
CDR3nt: TGTGCCAGCAGCTTAGTGGCAGTAAACACCGGGGAGCTGTTTTTT

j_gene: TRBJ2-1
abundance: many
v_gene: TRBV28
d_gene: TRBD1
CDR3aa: CASRRTGGGEQFF
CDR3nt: TGTGCCAGCAGGCGGACAGGGGGAGGTGAGCAGTTCTTC

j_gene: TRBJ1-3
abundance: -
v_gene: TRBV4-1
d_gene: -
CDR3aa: CASSLQGTPLSGNTIYF
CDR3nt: TGCGCCAGCAGCCTTCAGGGTACCCCACTCTCTGGAAACACCATATATTTT

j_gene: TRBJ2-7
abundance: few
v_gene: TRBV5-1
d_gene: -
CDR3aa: CASRVPSESPYEQYF
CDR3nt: TGCGCTAGCAGGGTGCCATCGGAGTCCCCCTACGAGCAGTACTTC

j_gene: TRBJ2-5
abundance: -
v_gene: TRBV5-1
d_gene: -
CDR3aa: CASASRGRLEETQYF
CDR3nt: TGCGCCAGCGCCAGCCGGGGCCGCCTTGAGGAGACCCAGTACTTC

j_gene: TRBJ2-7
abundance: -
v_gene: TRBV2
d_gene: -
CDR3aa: CASSEMAYEQYF
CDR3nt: TGTGCCAGCAGTGAAATGGCCTACGAGCAGTACTTC

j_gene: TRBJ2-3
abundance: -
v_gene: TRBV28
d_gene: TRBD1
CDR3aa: CAVDRGTTDTQYF
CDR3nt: TGTGCGGTGGACAGGGGAACCACAGATACGCAGTATTTT

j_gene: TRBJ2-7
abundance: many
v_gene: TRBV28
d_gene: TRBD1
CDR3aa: CASSPPGTGSYEQYF
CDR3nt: TGTGCCAGCAGTCCACCCGGGACAGGCTCCTACGAGCAGTACTTC

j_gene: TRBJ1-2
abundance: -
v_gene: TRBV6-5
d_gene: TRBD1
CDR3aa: CASSYQSGGEDNYGYTF
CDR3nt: TGTGCCAGCAGTTACCAGTCAGGGGGCGAGGATAACTATGGCTACACCTTC

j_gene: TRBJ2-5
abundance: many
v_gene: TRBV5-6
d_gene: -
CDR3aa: CASSLERGAQYF
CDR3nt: TGTGCCAGCAGCTTGGAAAGGGGAGCCCAGTACTTC

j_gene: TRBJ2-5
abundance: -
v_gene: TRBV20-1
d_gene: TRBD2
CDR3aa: CSAAAEGWGGETQYF
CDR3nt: TGCAGTGCTGCCGCGGAGGGATGGGGAGGGGAGACCCAGTACTTC

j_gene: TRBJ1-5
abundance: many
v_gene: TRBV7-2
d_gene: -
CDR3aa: CASSSYSQPQHF
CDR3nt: TGTGCCAGCAGCTCCTATAGTCAGCCCCAGCATTTT

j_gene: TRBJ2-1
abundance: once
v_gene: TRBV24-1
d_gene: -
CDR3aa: CATSDLETQQFF
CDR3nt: TGTGCCACCAGTGACCTGGAGACTCAGCAGTTCTTC

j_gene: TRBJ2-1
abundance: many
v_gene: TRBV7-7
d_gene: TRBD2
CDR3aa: CASSSNPKLGGEQFF
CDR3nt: TGTGCTAGCAGCTCCAACCCCAAGCTGGGGGGGGAGCAGTTCTTC

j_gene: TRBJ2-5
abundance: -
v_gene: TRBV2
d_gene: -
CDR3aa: CASSDSGRGLWETQYF
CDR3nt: TGTGCCAGCAGTGATTCGGGCAGGGGCCTATGGGAGACCCAGTACTTC

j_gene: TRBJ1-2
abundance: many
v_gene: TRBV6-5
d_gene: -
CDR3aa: CASSFVRGSNYGYTF
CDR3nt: TGTGCCAGCAGTTTTGTGAGGGGCAGTAACTATGGCTACACCTTC

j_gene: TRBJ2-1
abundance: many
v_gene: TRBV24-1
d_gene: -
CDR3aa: CATSAGSQDEQFF
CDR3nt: TGTGCCACCAGTGCCGGCAGTCAAGATGAGCAGTTCTTC

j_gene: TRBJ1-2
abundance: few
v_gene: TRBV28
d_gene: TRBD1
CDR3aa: CASSLGLPGQGFYGYTF
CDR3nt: TGTGCCAGCAGTTTAGGGCTACCGGGACAGGGCTTCTATGGCTACACCTTC

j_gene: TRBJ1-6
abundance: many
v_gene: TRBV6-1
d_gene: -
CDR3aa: CASRRLNSPLHF
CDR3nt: TGTGCCAGCCGTAGGCTCAATTCACCCCTCCACTTT

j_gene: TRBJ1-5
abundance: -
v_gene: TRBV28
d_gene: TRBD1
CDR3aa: CASRQRTGNNQPQHF
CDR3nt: TGTGCCAGCAGGCAGAGGACAGGGAACAATCAGCCCCAGCATTTT

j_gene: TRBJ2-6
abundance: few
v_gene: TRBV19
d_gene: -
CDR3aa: CASSKIGDSGANVLTF
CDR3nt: TGTGCCAGTAGTAAAATTGGAGACTCTGGGGCCAACGTCCTGACTTTC

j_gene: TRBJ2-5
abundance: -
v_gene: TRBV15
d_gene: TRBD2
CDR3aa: CATSRGSGGETQYF
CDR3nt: TGTGCCACCAGCAGAGGTAGCGGGGGGGAGACCCAGTACTTC

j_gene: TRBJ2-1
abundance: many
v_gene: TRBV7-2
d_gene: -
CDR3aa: CASSLAGSQDEQFF
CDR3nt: TGTGCCAGCAGCTTAGCCGGGAGCCAAGATGAGCAGTTCTTC

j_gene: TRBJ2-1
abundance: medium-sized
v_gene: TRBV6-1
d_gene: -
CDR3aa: CASSEFGVYNEQFF
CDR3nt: TGTGCCAGCAGTGAATTCGGGGTCTACAATGAGCAGTTCTTC

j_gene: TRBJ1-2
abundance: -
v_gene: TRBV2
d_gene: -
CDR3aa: CASTPLGGTGYTF
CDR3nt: TGTGCCAGCACCCCCTTGGGGGGAACTGGCTACACCTTC

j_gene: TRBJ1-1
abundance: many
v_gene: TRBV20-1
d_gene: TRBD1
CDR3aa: CSAREAGQGGTEAFF
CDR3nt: TGCAGTGCTAGGGAGGCGGGACAGGGCGGCACTGAAGCTTTCTTT

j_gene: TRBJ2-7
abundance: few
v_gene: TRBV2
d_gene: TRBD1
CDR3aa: CASSGQGGAYEQYF
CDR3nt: TGTGCCAGCAGTGGACAGGGGGGTGCCTACGAGCAGTACTTC

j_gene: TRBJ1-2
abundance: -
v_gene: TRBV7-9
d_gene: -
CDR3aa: CASSLTSGQSGGYTF
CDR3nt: TGTGCCAGCAGCCTTACTAGCGGTCAATCGGGTGGCTACACCTTC

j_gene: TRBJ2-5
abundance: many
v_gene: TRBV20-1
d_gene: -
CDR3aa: CSATVSPQETQYF
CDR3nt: TGCAGTGCTACGGTCAGTCCCCAAGAGACCCAGTACTTC

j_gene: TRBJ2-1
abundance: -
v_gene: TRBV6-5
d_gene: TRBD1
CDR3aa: CASSYWTGGNEQFF
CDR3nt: TGTGCCAGCAGCTATTGGACAGGGGGAAATGAGCAGTTCTTC

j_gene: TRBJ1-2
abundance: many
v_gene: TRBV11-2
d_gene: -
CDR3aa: CASSLEGIGYGYTF
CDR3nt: TGTGCCAGCAGCTTAGAAGGGATCGGCTATGGCTACACCTTC

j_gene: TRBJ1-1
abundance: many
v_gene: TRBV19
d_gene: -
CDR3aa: CASSIAGENTEAFF
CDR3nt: TGTGCCAGTAGTATTGCAGGGGAAAACACTGAAGCTTTCTTT